This T cell receptor beta chain was captured by sequencing in a study of blood T cell repertoires in COVID-19. Study-wide background: Some COVID-19 samples were acute and others convalescent; all came from the United States, Italy and Spain.

In the authors' methods: Amplification of reference gene primers was used by the study to estimate nucleated cell counts. Method: immunoSEQ multiplex PCR; TCRdb's copy keeps in-frame clones and lacks some. That table is the source of V, J and clone size, and D and trimming were worked out from the DNA. The sample contains roughly 260,000 clones, about four fifths of which appear only once. This sequence was found in a woman in her 70s with acute or convalescent COVID-19. The sequenced sample was peripheral blood.

The CDR3 loop is CASSQDGTGLGEQYF. The CDR3 DNA sequence: TGTGCCAGCAGCCAAGATGGGACAGGGCTCGGCGAGCAGTACTTC. The V call is TRBV4-2, the J call TRBJ2-7; 9 bases align to TRBD1. The germline CDR1 and CDR2 sequences are LGHNA and YNFKEQ. Losses at the gene ends were 0 bases for V and 6 bases for J; bases not matched to a gene: 6. This CDR3 contains 15 residues.